The entry that follows covers one T cell receptor beta chain sequence. Its antigen remains unknown. Method: immunoSEQ multiplex PCR; TCRdb's copy keeps in-frame clones and lacks some. The profile shows about 76,000 clones, roughly 80% of them singletons. Germline values: CDR1 MDHEN, CDR2 SYDVKM. The ends were cut back, 6 bases at V and 6 bases at J, with 18 bases in the middle. This CDR3 is 14 amino acids long. The data were obtained in a study of cytotoxic CD8 clonotypes in ibrutinib-treated CLL. Study summary: Response samples were taken after a median of about 12 months on treatment, range 6 to 36.

Study outcomes and limitations: Once treatment began, public clonotypes, which were uncommon, contracted or stayed stable.

The chain is built from TRBV28 and TRBJ2-7, with D tentatively TRBD1 or TRBD2 (5 bases each). Material: PBMCs, obtained after 24 months of ibrutinib treatment. The TCR was taken from a human donor with chronic lymphocytic leukemia. CDR3 protein: CASRLGRPSREQYF. The CDR3 nucleotides read TGTGCCAGCAGGTTGGGACGGCCGAGTCGCGAGCAGTACTTC.